This T cell receptor (beta chain) was found in a study of blood T cell repertoires in COVID-19. Overall study context: The United States, Italy and Spain provided the acute and convalescent COVID-19 samples. PBMCs, B-cell-depleted T cells, or T cells were the source of the cDNA or gDNA that made up the material.

This clone appeared a single time. One Seattle source followed patients from active infection through their disease course. With 0 bases removed from V and 5 bases from J, the gap between germline ends came to 18 bases. The germline V gene has CDR1 SGHTS and CDR2 YDEGEE. The CDR3 is 17 amino acids. In the source study's methods: Reference gene primer amplification in the assay estimated nucleated cell counts. Method: immunoSEQ multiplex PCR; TCRdb's copy keeps in-frame clones and lacks some. V and J calls and clone size are as listed in that table; D and trimming were resolved from the DNA. Among 200,000 to 300,000 clones, around 87% were seen once, and the ten largest hold about 5%.

The chain recombines TRBV5-8 with TRBJ2-1, with a tentative D call TRBD2 (6 bases). Sequencing was done on a sample of peripheral blood. The sequence was obtained from a woman aged 60-70 years with COVID-19, enrolled during active disease. CDR3 amino acids: CASSLALVRLGHNEQFF. CDR3 DNA sequence: TGTGCCAGCAGCTTGGCCCTCGTCCGACTAGGCCACAATGAGCAGTTCTTC.